This T cell receptor beta chain is from a study of blood T cell repertoires in COVID-19. Overall study: Collection of acute and convalescent COVID-19 samples took place in the United States, Italy and Spain. Sample material is recorded as cDNA or gDNA derived from T cells, B-cell-depleted T cells, or PBMCs.

Deletions cut 6 bases from V and 2 bases from J, with 16 bases between. This CDR3 is built from 15 residues. Germline CDR1 is MNHNY and CDR2 is SVGAGI (reference sequence). Assay: immunoSEQ multiplex PCR; the TCRdb copy retains only in-frame clones and omits some. This table has approximately 50,000 clones, 65% to 85% appearing once. This clone appeared a few times. The TCR sequence derives from a man between 65 and 85 years old with active or convalescent COVID-19. J is TRBJ1-2 and V is TRBV6-6; possible D gene TRBD1, 5 bases. The source material was peripheral blood. The CDR3 nucleotides read TGTGCCAGCAGCTCCCAGGCAGGGCAAAACTATGGCTACACCTTC. Translation: CASSSQAGQNYGYTF.